This TCR beta chain was identified in a study of T cell responses to AZD1222 COVID-19 vaccine. Whole-study findings and limits: Donors were largely white British and mainly female; clonal diversity was possibly underestimated.

Comments on this clone: As yet, its antigen is unknown.

The method was immunoSEQ multiplex PCR; TCRdb's version includes in-frame clones alone and lacks a portion of them. The sample records 180,000 or so clones, about 95% being singletons. CDR1 is SQVTM, CDR2 ANQGSEA, per germline. CDR3 length: 12 residues. V was shortened by 4 bases and J by 3 bases, with 10 bases between the two germline ends. The source of this sequence is an adult in good health. The rearrangement links TRBV29-1 to TRBJ2-7; no definite D call. The sequenced sample was peripheral blood, obtained on day 0 of AZD1222 vaccination. The CDR3 nucleotides are TGCAGCGTTGTGGGTACCGTCTACGAGCAGTACTTC. This gives the protein CSVVGTVYEQYF.